This TCR beta chain was sequenced in a study of cytomegalovirus exposure and HLA in healthy donors. On this clone: What it binds is unknown.

Study findings and constraints: In an earlier analysis, in several hundred donors, most V segments appeared productive either ~87% or ~30% of the time.

Deletions cut 4 bases from V and 1 base from J, with 7 bases between. The CDR3 spans 13 residues. CDR1 is MDHEN and CDR2 is SYDVKM in the germline V gene. A multiplex PCR was run with 60 Vbeta primers and 13 Jbeta primers. Measured with immunoSEQ multiplex PCR; TCRdb has only the in-frame clones, and not every one. Altogether roughly 80,000 clones are present, 60% to 70% being singletons, with the ten largest covering around 6%. The genes are TRBV28 and TRBJ1-2, with D unclear. The specimen was PBMCs. The source is a young man in good health and CMV-seropositive. CDR3 sequence: CASSSYSNYGYTF. CDR3 bases: TGTGCCAGCAGTTCATACAGTAACTATGGCTACACCTTC.